This TCR beta chain was observed in a study of PD-1 blockade in classical Hodgkin lymphoma. The CDR3 consists of 15 residues. Between the trimmed V and J ends, which lost 2 bases and 4 bases, there was a span of 12 bases. The germline V gene encodes CDR1 SGHTA and CDR2 FQGNSA. The protocol was immunoSEQ multiplex PCR, while the TCRdb copy is restricted to in-frame clones and leaves out a portion. The sample consists of under 20,000 clones, about 68% of them appearing once. Time point defined: cycle 4 day 1 (C4D1), after less than 7 weeks of nivolumab. Each patient relapsed following autologous stem cell transplantation, and prior brentuximab vedotin exposure differed. CD4+ T cells were purified from thawed PBMCs by magnetic negative selection.

The clonotype comes from a human donor with classical Hodgkin lymphoma. The sequenced sample was CD4+ T cells from blood, obtained before the fourth cycle of nivolumab. This chain uses TRBV7-2 with TRBJ1-5; D remains unclear. CDR3: CASSLWTESNQPQHF. Written as DNA, the CDR3 is TGTGCCAGCAGCTTATGGACGGAAAGTAATCAGCCCCAGCATTTT.